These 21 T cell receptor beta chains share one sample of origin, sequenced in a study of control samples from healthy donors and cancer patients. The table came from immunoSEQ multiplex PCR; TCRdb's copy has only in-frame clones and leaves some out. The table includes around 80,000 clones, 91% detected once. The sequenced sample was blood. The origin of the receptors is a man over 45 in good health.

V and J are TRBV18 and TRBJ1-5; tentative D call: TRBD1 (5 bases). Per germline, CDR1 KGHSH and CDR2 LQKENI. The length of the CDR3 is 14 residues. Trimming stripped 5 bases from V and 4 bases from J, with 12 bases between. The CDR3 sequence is CASSGGGLNQPQHF. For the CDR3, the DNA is TGTGCCAGCTCAGGCGGGGGACTTAATCAGCCCCAGCATTTT. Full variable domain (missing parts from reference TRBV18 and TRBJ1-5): NAGVMQNPRHLVRRRGQEARLRCSPMKGHSHVYWYRQLPEEGLKFMVYLQKENIIDESGMPKERFSAEFPKEGPSILRIQQVVRGDSAAYFCASSGGGLNQPQHFGDGTRLSIL.

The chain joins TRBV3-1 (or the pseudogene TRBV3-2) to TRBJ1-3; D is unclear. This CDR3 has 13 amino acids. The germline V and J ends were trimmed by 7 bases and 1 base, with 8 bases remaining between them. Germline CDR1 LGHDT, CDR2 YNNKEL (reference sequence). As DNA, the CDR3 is TGTGCCAGCACCTCCTGGTCTGGAAACACCATATATTTT. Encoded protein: CASTSWSGNTIYF.

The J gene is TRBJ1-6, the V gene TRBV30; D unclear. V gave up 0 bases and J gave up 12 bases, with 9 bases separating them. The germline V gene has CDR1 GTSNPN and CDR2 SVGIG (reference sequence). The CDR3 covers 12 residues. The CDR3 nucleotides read TGTGCCTGGAGTGTCCCGGTGGGACCCCTCCACTTT. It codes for CAWSVPVGPLHF.

The CDR3 is CASSLAGAGYSQAFF. The CDR3 DNA sequence: TGTGCCAGCAGCTTGGCCGGGGCAGGGTATAGCCAAGCTTTCTTT. V and J are TRBV5-6 and TRBJ1-1; TRBD1 is a possible D gene (5 bases). Germline CDR1 SGHDT, CDR2 YYEEEE. The CDR3 totals 15 residues. Trimming took 0 bases from V and 9 from J, leaving 18 bases between them.

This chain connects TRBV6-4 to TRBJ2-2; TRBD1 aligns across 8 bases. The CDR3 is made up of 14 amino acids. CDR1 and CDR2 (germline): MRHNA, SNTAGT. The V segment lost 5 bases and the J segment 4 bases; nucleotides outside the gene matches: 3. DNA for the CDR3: TGTGCCAGCAGTCCCACAGGGGGCACCGGGGAGCTGTTTTTT. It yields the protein CASSPTGGTGELFF.

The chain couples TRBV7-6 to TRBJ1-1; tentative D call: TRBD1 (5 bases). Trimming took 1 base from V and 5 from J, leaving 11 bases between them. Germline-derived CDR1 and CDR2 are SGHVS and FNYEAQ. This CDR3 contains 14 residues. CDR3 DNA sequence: TGTGCCAGCAGCTTAGATAGTGGGGGGACTGAAGCTTTCTTT. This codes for CASSLDSGGTEAFF.

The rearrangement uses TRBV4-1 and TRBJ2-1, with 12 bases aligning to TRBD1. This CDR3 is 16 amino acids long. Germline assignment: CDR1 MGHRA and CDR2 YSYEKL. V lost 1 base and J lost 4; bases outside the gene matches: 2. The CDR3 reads CASSQAGQGAYNEQFF. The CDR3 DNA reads TGCGCCAGCAGCCAAGCGGGACAGGGGGCTTACAATGAGCAGTTCTTC.

CDR3 nucleotide sequence: TGTGCCAGCAGCGTAGCGTGGACAGGGGGCACTGAAGCTTTCTTT. Amino acids: CASSVAWTGGTEAFF. The chain carries TRBV9 and TRBJ1-1; 10 positions match TRBD1. With 0 bases clipped from V and 4 bases from J, the junction kept 3 bases outside the gene matches. The CDR3 contains 15 residues. The germline V gene encodes CDR1 SGDLS and CDR2 YYNGEE.

CDR3: CAWSVRGLMYQPQHF. The CDR3, as DNA: TGTGCCTGGAGTGTCCGAGGCCTTATGTATCAGCCCCAGCATTTT. The chain links TRBV30 to TRBJ1-5, with unresolved D. This CDR3 spans 15 amino acids. Germline assignment: CDR1 GTSNPN and CDR2 SVGIG (reference sequence). The ends were cut back, 0 bases at V and 5 bases at J, with 14 bases in the middle.

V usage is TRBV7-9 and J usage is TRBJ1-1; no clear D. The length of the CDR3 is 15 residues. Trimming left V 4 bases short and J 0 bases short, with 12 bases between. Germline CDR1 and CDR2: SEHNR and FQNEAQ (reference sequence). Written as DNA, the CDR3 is TGTGCCAGCAGCTCCCAATCGGATATGAACACTGAAGCTTTCTTT. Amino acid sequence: CASSSQSDMNTEAFF.

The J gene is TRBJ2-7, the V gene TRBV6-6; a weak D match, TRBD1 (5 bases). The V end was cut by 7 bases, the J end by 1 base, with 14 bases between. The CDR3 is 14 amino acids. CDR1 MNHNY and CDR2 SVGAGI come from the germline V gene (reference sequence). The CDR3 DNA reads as TGTGCCAGCAATAACCAGGGTTCTTCCTACGAGCAGTACTTC. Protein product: CASNNQGSSYEQYF.

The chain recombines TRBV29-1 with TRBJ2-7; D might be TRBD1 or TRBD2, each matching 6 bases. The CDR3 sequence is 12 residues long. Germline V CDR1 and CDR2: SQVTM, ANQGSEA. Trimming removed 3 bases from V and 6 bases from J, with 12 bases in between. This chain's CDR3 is CSVERGAGEQYF. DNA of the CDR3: TGCAGCGTTGAGAGGGGGGCGGGCGAGCAGTACTTC.

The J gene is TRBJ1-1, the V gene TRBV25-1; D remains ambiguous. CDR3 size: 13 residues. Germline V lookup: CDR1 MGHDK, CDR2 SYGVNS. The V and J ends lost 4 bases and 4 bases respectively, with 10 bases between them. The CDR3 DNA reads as TGTGCCAGCAGTGGGGGATGGGGCACTGAAGCTTTCTTT. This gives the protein CASSGGWGTEAFF.

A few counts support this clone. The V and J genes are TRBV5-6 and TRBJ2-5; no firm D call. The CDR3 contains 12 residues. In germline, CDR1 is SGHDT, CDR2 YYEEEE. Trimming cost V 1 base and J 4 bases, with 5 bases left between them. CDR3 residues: CASSLLGETQYF. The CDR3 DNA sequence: TGTGCCAGCAGCTTGTTGGGAGAGACCCAGTACTTC.

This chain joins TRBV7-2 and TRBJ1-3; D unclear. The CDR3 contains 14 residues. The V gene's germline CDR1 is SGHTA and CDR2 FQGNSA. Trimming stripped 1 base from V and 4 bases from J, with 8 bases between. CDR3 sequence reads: CASSLEDTGNTIYF. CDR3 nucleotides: TGTGCCAGCAGCTTAGAGGATACCGGAAACACCATATATTTT.

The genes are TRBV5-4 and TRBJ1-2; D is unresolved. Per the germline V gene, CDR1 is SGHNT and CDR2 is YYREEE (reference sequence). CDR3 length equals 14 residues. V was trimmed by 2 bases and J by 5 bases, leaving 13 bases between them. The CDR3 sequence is CASSLDGLEYGYTF. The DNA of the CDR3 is TGTGCCAGCAGCTTAGATGGGCTCGAGTATGGCTACACCTTC. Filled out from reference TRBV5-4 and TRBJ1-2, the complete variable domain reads ETGVTQSPTHLIKTRGQQVTLRCSSQSGHNTVSWYQQALGQGPQFIFQYYREEENGRGNFPPRFSGLQFPNYSSELNVNALELDDSALYLCASSLDGLEYGYTFGSGTRLTVV.

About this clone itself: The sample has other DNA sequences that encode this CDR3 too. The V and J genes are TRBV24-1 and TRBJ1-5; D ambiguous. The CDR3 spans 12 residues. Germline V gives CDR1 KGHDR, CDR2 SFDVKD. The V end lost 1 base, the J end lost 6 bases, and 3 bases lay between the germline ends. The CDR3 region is CATSDFGQPQHF. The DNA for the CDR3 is TGTGCCACCAGTGATTTCGGTCAGCCCCAGCATTTT.

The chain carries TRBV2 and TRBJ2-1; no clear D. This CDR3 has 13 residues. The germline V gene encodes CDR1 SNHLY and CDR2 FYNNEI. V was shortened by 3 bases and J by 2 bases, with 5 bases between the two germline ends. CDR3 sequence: CASSEYTYNEQFF. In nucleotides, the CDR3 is TGTGCCAGCAGTGAGTACACCTACAATGAGCAGTTCTTC. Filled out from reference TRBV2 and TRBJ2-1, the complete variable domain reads EPEVTQTPSHQVTQMGQEVILRCVPISNHLYFYWYRQILGQKVEFLVSFYNNEISEKSEIFDDQFSVERPDGSNFTLKIRSTKLEDSAMYFCASSEYTYNEQFFGPGTRLTVL.

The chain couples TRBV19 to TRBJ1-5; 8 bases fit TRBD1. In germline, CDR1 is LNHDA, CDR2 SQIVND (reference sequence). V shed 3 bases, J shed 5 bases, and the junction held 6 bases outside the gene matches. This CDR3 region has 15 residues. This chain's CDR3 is CASSITDRDDQPQHF. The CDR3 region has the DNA TGTGCCAGTAGTATTACGGACAGGGACGATCAGCCCCAGCATTTT.

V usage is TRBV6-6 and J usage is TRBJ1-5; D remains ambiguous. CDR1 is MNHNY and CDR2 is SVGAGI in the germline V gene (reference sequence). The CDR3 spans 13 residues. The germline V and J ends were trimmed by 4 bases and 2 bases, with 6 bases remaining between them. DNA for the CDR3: TGTGCCAGCAGTTTAATGGGCAATCAGCCCCAGCATTTT. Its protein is CASSLMGNQPQHF.

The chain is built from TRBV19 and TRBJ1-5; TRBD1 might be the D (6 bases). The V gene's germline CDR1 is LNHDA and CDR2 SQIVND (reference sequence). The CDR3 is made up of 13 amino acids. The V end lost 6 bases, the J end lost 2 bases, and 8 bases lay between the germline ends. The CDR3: CASRRQGNQPQHF. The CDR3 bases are TGTGCCAGTAGGAGACAGGGCAATCAGCCCCAGCATTTT. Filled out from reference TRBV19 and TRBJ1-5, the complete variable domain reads DGGITQSPKYLFRKEGQNVTLSCEQNLNHDAMYWYRQDPGQGLRLIYYSQIVNDFQKGDIAEGYSVSREKKESFPLTVTSAQKNPTAFYLCASRRQGNQPQHFGDGTRLSIL.